Below, 22 T cell receptor beta chains from the same sample are listed, as sequenced in a study of T cell clonality in common variable immunodeficiency. The protocol was immunoSEQ multiplex PCR, while the TCRdb copy is restricted to in-frame clones and leaves out a portion. The counts give fewer than 75,000 clones, none of them seen only once; 1.5% to 2% is held by the top ten. Specimen: peripheral blood mononuclear cells. The receptors were gathered from a person aged 18 to 75 in good health.

This clone was counted many times. Read coverage stops 3 residues before the CDR3 terminus; the germline J gene supplies the remainder. The chain recombines TRBV20-1 with TRBJ1-4, with no clear D. The germline V gene has CDR1 DFQATT and CDR2 SNEGSKA (reference sequence). Trimming left V 5 bases short and J 1 base short, with 8 bases between. The length of the CDR3 is 13 residues. CDR3 DNA, as far as it was read: TGCAGTGCTTTAGGGTTAACTAATGAAAAA. This encodes CSALGLTNEK. The CDR3 in its entirety is CSALGLTNEKLFF.

This clone appeared many times. The missing CDR3 end, 3 residues past where the read stops, is filled in from the germline J gene. The chain has TRBV16 and TRBJ2-5; tentatively, D is TRBD2 (5 bases). V dropped 4 bases and J dropped 5 bases, with 14 bases sitting between them. The CDR3 is made up of 14 amino acids. The germline V gene has CDR1 KGHSY and CDR2 FQNENV. CDR3 DNA, as far as it was read: TGTGCCAGCAGCCTTCACACTAGAGTGGAGACC. This sequence encodes CASSLHTRVET. The full CDR3 reads CASSLHTRVETQYF.

In its sample, this clone was seen many times. The read falls 3 residues short of the CDR3 end, and the missing part is taken from the germline J gene. The V and J genes are TRBV11-2 and TRBJ2-3; tentatively, D is TRBD2 (6 bases). This CDR3 has 15 amino acids. CDR1 is SGHAT and CDR2 is FQNNGV in the germline V gene. V was trimmed by 2 bases and J by 2 bases, leaving 11 bases between them. The CDR3 bases that were read are TGTGCCAGCAGCTTAATTACTAGCTTCACAGATACG. This encodes CASSLITSFTDT. The entire CDR3 protein is CASSLITSFTDTQYF.

This clone was found many times. The CDR3 end lies 3 residues beyond the end of the read and is filled in from the germline J gene. This chain joins TRBV4-1 and TRBJ2-7; TRBD2 might be the D (6 bases). Germline CDR1 MGHRA, CDR2 YSYEKL. Trimming removed 3 bases from V and 0 bases from J, with 9 bases in between. The CDR3 length is 14 residues. CDR3 bases read: TGCGCCAGCAGCCAGCGGGGTCTCTCCTACGAG. Translating gives CASSQRGLSYE. The CDR3 reads in full as CASSQRGLSYEQYF.

This clone was counted at least ten times. The read stops 3 residues short of the end of the CDR3; the missing end is completed from the germline J gene. The genes are TRBV18 and TRBJ1-2, with 7 bases fitting TRBD1. The CDR3 extends over 13 amino acids. Germline V gene lookup returns CDR1 KGHSH and CDR2 LQKENI. With V trimmed by 2 bases and J by 6 bases, 3 bases remained unmatched. The sequenced CDR3 bases are TGTGCCAGCTCACCAAAGGGGGCCAATGGC. Amino acids: CASSPKGANG. The full CDR3 is CASSPKGANGYTF.

This clone was recorded many times. The CDR3 end is not reached by the read, which stops 3 residues before it; the germline J gene fills it in. The J gene is TRBJ2-3, the V gene TRBV4-1; D gene ambiguous. The V and J ends lost 0 bases and 7 bases respectively, with 17 bases between them. The CDR3 is 16 residues long. Germline V gene lookup returns CDR1 MGHRA and CDR2 YSYEKL. CDR3 sequence reads: CASSQEADELSHTQYF. CDR3 DNA (partial): TGCGCCAGCAGCCAAGAGGCGGATGAATTATCCCATACG.

At least ten counts were recorded for this clone. The read ends 3 residues before the CDR3 terminus; that terminus is restored from the germline J gene. This chain connects TRBV18 to TRBJ1-4, with 8 bases that match TRBD1. The germline gives CDR1 KGHSH, CDR2 LQKENI. This CDR3 region has 17 residues. Trimming cost V 1 base and J 8 bases; bases outside gene matches: 12. The CDR3 is CASSPLGQASTGEKLFF. The DNA read from the CDR3 is TGTGCCAGCTCACCACTGGGACAGGCTTCCACGGGGGAAAAA.

This clone was counted only a few times. The DNA ends 3 residues before the CDR3 does, and the rest of the CDR3 is filled in from the germline J gene. The rearrangement uses TRBV13 and TRBJ1-1, with D possibly being TRBD1 (5 bases). The CDR3 covers 12 residues. Germline V CDR1 and CDR2: PRHDT, FYEKMQ (reference sequence). The CDR3 DNA, read in part, is TGTGCCAGCAGCTTGACGACAGAAGAA. It specifies CASSLTTEE. The whole CDR3 sequence reads CASSLTTEEAFF.

This clone was detected many times. The DNA ends 3 residues before the CDR3 does, and the rest of the CDR3 is filled in from the germline J gene. The gene calls are TRBV10-3 and TRBJ2-3; D ambiguous. Germline V gene sequence: CDR1 ENHRY, CDR2 SYGVKD. The V gene lost 3 bases and the J gene lost 0 bases, with 7 bases spanning the gap. The CDR3 spans 14 residues. CDR3 amino acids: CAISDGRSTDTQYF. The DNA read from the CDR3 is TGTGCCATCAGTGACGGCAGGAGCACAGATACG.

This clone was observed many times. With the read ending 3 residues before the CDR3 end, the germline J gene is used to fill in that end. The rearrangement joins TRBV2 to TRBJ2-1; perhaps TRBD2 as D (6 bases). The CDR3 runs 16 residues. Germline V gene lookup returns CDR1 SNHLY and CDR2 FYNNEI. Trimming cost V 4 bases and J 3 bases, with 16 bases left between them. The CDR3 protein is CASSVGREHYYNEQFF. CDR3 DNA (partial): TGTGCCAGCAGTGTAGGGCGGGAACACTACTACAATGAG.

Ten or more counts support this clone. The read gets to within 3 residues of the CDR3 end, and the germline J gene fills in the rest. V and J are TRBV28 and TRBJ2-7; D call uncertain. CDR1 and CDR2 (germline): MDHEN, SYDVKM. This CDR3 region has 13 residues. Trimming shortened V by 10 bases and J by 2 bases, and 15 bases separated the two germline ends. CDR3 DNA, as far as it was read: TGTGCCACCAACGATTTAGATACCTACGAG. Its translation: CATNDLDTYE. The CDR3 in its entirety is CATNDLDTYEQYF.

This clone was picked up many times. The read is 3 residues too short to cover the CDR3 end, so that end is filled in from the germline J gene. This sequence joins TRBV19 and TRBJ2-2, with TRBD1 identical over 9 bases. The CDR3 covers 16 residues. Germline V lookup: CDR1 LNHDA, CDR2 SQIVND (reference sequence). The J segment lost 2 bases and the V segment lost 4 bases, leaving 5 bases of the junction unmatched. Partial CDR3 DNA: TGTGCCAGTAGTACCACAGGGGGCCTTAACACCGGGGAG. Translated, it gives CASSTTGGLNTGE. In full, the CDR3 is CASSTTGGLNTGELFF.

Regarding this clone: The read ends 3 residues shy of where the CDR3 ends; the end is completed using the germline J gene. J is TRBJ1-1 and V is TRBV6-2 or TRBV6-3, with TRBD1 as a possible D gene (5 bases). CDR1 and CDR2 from the germline V gene are MNHEY and SVGEGT. The CDR3 has 13 residues. The chain's CDR3 is CASTIRGPGTAFF. The part of the CDR3 DNA that was read is TGTGCCAGCACGATAAGGGGCCCAGGTACG.

This clone was recorded a few times. The read falls 3 residues short of the CDR3 end, and the missing part is taken from the germline J gene. The rearrangement joins TRBV7-2 to TRBJ2-3; TRBD2 aligns across 8 bases. The V gene's germline CDR1 is SGHTA and CDR2 FQGNSA. CDR3 length equals 15 residues. The V segment lost 2 bases and the J segment 5 bases; nucleotides outside the gene matches: 6. The DNA read from the CDR3 is TGTGCCAGCAGCTTATACGGGGGGGAGGTAGATACG. It translates to CASSLYGGEVDT. The complete CDR3 sequence is CASSLYGGEVDTQYF.

This clone was observed at least ten times. The CDR3 extends 3 residues past the end of the read, so its final part is completed from the germline J gene. The J gene is TRBJ2-3, the V gene TRBV5-1; 12 bases are a match to TRBD2. J was trimmed by 5 bases and V by 4 bases; bases with no gene match: 2. This CDR3 has 14 amino acids. CDR1 is SGHRS, CDR2 YFSETQ, per germline. The CDR3 loop is CASSPGLAGDTQYF. The part of the CDR3 DNA that was read is TGCGCCAGCAGCCCGGGACTAGCGGGAGATACG. The complete variable domain, with remaining parts taken from reference TRBV5-1 and TRBJ2-3, reads KAGVTQTPRYLIKTRGQQVTLSCSPISGHRSVSWYQQTPGQGLQFLFEYFSETQRNKGNFPGRFSGRQFSNSRSEMNVSTLELGDSALYLCASSPGLAGDTQYFGPGTRLTVL.

This clone occurred many times. Sequencing ends 3 residues short of the CDR3 end; the germline J gene provides the rest. This chain uses TRBV20-1 with TRBJ1-2; the D gene is possibly TRBD1 (5 bases). From germline, CDR1 is DFQATT and CDR2 SNEGSKA (reference sequence). The CDR3 is 14 residues long. V was pared by 0 bases and J by 7 bases, with 15 bases between. CDR3 region: CSARDLGGASGYTF. The CDR3 DNA, read in part, is TGCAGTGCTAGAGATCTGGGAGGGGCGTCTGGC.

This clone was counted ten times or more. The CDR3 end lies 3 residues beyond the end of the read and is filled in from the germline J gene. The rearrangement joins TRBV7-6 to TRBJ1-1; D is undetermined. This CDR3 has 16 residues. V shed 2 bases and J shed 1 base, with 14 bases lying between them. The germline V gene encodes CDR1 SGHVS and CDR2 FNYEAQ. The CDR3 protein is CASSLSHGSGNTEAFF. The part of the CDR3 DNA that was read is TGTGCCAGCAGCTTATCCCACGGCTCGGGGAACACTGAA.

This clone was counted many times. The sequence runs out 3 residues before the end of the CDR3; the remainder is reconstructed from the germline J gene. The chain employs TRBV2 and TRBJ2-3; D is ambiguous. V lost 2 bases and J lost 2, with 11 bases in between. CDR1 is SNHLY, CDR2 FYNNEI, per germline. This CDR3 has 15 amino acids. CDR3 amino acids: CASSEYEQLTDTQYF. The CDR3 DNA, read in part, is TGTGCCAGCAGTGAATATGAGCAACTCACAGATACG.

Many counts were recorded for this clone. The CDR3 end falls 3 residues outside the read, so it is completed with the germline J gene. This chain joins TRBV19 and TRBJ1-2; TRBD1 matches at 11 bases. CDR1 and CDR2 from the germline V gene are LNHDA and SQIVND (reference sequence). CDR3 length equals 15 residues. V was pared by 3 bases and J by 4 bases, with 4 bases of the junction left unmatched. The CDR3 bases that were read are TGTGCCAGTAGTATCACCGGACAGGGGGCCTATGGC. Translation gives CASSITGQGAYG. The whole CDR3 is CASSITGQGAYGYTF.

This clone occurred many times. The read ends 3 residues shy of where the CDR3 ends; the end is completed using the germline J gene. The J gene is TRBJ1-5, the V gene TRBV2; D gene uncertain. The CDR3 sequence is 14 residues long. Trimming removed 3 bases from V and 0 bases from J, with 6 bases in between. The V gene's germline CDR1 is SNHLY and CDR2 FYNNEI. CDR3 DNA, as far as it was read: TGTGCCAGCAGTGAGACTTATAGCAATCAGCCC. This gives the protein CASSETYSNQP. The full CDR3 protein reads CASSETYSNQPQHF.

Comment on this clone: The read gets to within 3 residues of the CDR3 end, and the germline J gene fills in the rest. The genes are TRBV20-1 and TRBJ2-7, with TRBD1 matching over 8 bases. The CDR3 sequence is 17 residues long. V was pared by 0 bases and J by 3 bases, with 13 bases of the junction left unmatched. Germline CDR1 and CDR2: DFQATT and SNEGSKA (reference sequence). Partial CDR3 DNA: TGCAGTGCTAGAGATCAGGGGGCCGCCCTTAGAATCTACGAG. Translated, it gives CSARDQGAALRIYE. The whole CDR3 reads CSARDQGAALRIYEQYF.

This clone was picked up many times. Sequencing ends 3 residues short of the CDR3 end; the germline J gene provides the rest. J is TRBJ2-3 and V is TRBV7-9; 7 bases agree with TRBD1. CDR1 and CDR2 (germline): SEHNR, FQNEAQ (reference sequence). The CDR3 consists of 13 residues. CDR3 loop: CASRDGGDSTQYF. The sequenced CDR3 bases are TGTGCCAGCAGAGACGGTGGGGACAGCACG.